This T cell receptor beta chain was obtained from a study of cytotoxic CD8 clonotypes in ibrutinib-treated CLL. About the study: It was after a median roughly eleven months of treatment, range 6 to 36, that response samples were taken. Mean productive templates were about 260,000; mean productive rearrangements were approximately 94,000.

CDR1 is MGHRA and CDR2 is YSYEKL in the germline V gene. V shed 1 base and J 7 bases; nucleotides not matched to a gene: 13. This CDR3 is 18 amino acids long. Study-wide points: Sampling times differed between sustained-remission and progressing patients. Clonality increased at ibrutinib response and stayed stable in sustained remission. At progression, however, it fell back toward baseline.

Points on this clone: Its specificity is unknown.

Generated by immunoSEQ multiplex PCR, the TCRdb table keeps only in-frame clones and is missing some. The data hold some 200,000 clones, with around 72% observed a single time. The material sequenced was PBMCs, taken after 24 months of ibrutinib treatment. The sequence was obtained from a human donor with chronic lymphocytic leukemia. The rearrangement joins TRBV4-1 to TRBJ1-2; TRBD1 aligns across 12 bases. CDR3 amino acids: CASSQGRARDRGPGGYTF. CDR3 DNA: TGCGCCAGCAGCCAAGGTCGGGCTCGGGACAGGGGGCCTGGTGGCTACACCTTC.